This T cell receptor beta chain stems from a study of T cells after yellow fever vaccination. Regarding the study as a whole: The appearance of a small share of clonotypes in both CD4 and CD8 compartments was observed.

This clonotype has a handful of counts. Its antigen is as yet unknown. They built TCR cDNA with 5'RACE template switching, a step that put in a universal primer site and UMIs. TCRdb re-called the 5' RACE reads with MiXCR, one entry per CDR3 protein. The table records around 310,000 distinct CDR3 sequences, 3% to 4.5% of them present only once. V dropped 9 bases and J dropped 1 base, with 12 bases sitting between them. The CDR3 covers 13 residues. CDR1 KGHSH and CDR2 LQKENI come from the germline V gene. The chain joins TRBV18 to TRBJ1-1, with D hard to call. This TCR came from a man between 18 and 29 years old who received the YFV17D yellow fever vaccine. Source: PBMCs, taken 5 days after the yellow fever booster vaccination. DNA of the CDR3: TGTGCCAGTCAATCGACGGGGAACACTGAAGCTTTCTTT. This encodes CASQSTGNTEAFF.